The present T cell receptor (beta chain) was sequenced within a study of cytotoxic CD8 clonotypes in ibrutinib-treated CLL. The germline V gene encodes CDR1 MGHRA and CDR2 YSYEKL. The CDR3 has 12 residues. Between the trimmed V and J ends, which lost 1 base and 6 bases, there was a span of 5 bases. Study conclusions and caveats: Sustained-remission and progressing patients' sampling times differed. There were few public clonotypes, and on treatment they contracted or stayed stable. Clonality increased at ibrutinib response and stayed stable in sustained remission. At progression, however, it fell back toward baseline.

Comment on this clone: Its antigen is unknown. Other DNA sequences from this sample encode an identical CDR3 as well.

Investigators sought sequencing depths of between 1 in 200,000 and 1 in 1 million T cells. Sequenced by immunoSEQ multiplex PCR; TCRdb stores in-frame clones only, minus some. The sample carries some 80,000 clones, around 79% recorded once. This chain links TRBV4-1 with TRBJ2-3; no clear D. The source is a human donor with chronic lymphocytic leukemia. Sequenced here: PBMCs, sampled after 12 months of ibrutinib treatment. CDR3 protein: CASSQGADTQYF. The CDR3 DNA follows: TGCGCCAGCAGCCAAGGCGCCGATACGCAGTATTTT.